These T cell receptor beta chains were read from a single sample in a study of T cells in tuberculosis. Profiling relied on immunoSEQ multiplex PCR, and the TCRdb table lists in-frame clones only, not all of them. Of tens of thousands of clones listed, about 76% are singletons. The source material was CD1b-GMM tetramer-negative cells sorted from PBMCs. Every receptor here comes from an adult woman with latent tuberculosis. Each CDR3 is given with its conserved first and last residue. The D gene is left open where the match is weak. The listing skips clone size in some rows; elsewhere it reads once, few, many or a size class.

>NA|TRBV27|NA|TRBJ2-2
TGTGCCAGCCGAATGGAGGTTCCCGTGACCGGGGAGCTGTTTTTT
CASRMEVPVTGELFF
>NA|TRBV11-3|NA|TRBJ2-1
TGTGCCAGCAGCCAAGACAGCACCCATGAGCAGTTCTTC
CASSQDSTHEQFF
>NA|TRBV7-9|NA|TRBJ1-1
TGTGCCAGCAACAGTATGAGGGCCACAGCGGGCACTGAAGCTTTCTTT
CASNSMRATAGTEAFF
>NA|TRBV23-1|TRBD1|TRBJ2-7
TGCGCCAGCAGTCAATCGCGGAAGGGACAGCCATCCTCCTACGAGCAGTACTTC
CASSQSRKGQPSSYEQYF
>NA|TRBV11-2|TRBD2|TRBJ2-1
TGTGCCAGCAGCTTAGACAGCGCTGCGGGGGGGCAAAATGAGCAGTTCTTC
CASSLDSAAGGQNEQFF
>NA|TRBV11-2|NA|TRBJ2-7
TGTGCCAGCAGCCACAAGGCGGGGTCCTACGAGCAGTACTTC
CASSHKAGSYEQYF
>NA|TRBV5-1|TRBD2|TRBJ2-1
TGCGCCAGCAGCTTGGCGGTTGCGGGAGGCTACAATGAGCAGTTCTTC
CASSLAVAGGYNEQFF
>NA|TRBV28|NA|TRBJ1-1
TGTGCCAGCAGTTTATTCCGACAGGCTGAAGCTTTCTTT
CASSLFRQAEAFF
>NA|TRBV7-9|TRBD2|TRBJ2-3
TGTGCCACCAACACTAGCGGGAGGCCTCCGGGAAAAGATACGCAGTATTTT
CATNTSGRPPGKDTQYF
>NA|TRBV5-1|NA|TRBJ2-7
TGCGCCAGCAGCTTGGGAACAGGAGCCTACGAGCAGTACTTC
CASSLGTGAYEQYF
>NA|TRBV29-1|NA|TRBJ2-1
TGCAGCGTCGCGGCAGGACTTAGCTCCTACAATGAGCAGTTCTTC
CSVAAGLSSYNEQFF
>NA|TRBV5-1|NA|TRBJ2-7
TGCGCCAGCAGCTTGGGACATAGAGATTCCTCCTACGAGCAGTACTTC
CASSLGHRDSSYEQYF
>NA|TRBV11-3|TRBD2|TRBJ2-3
TGTGCCAGCAGCCGGACTAGCGGGAGGTGGCATACGCAGTATTTT
CASSRTSGRWHTQYF
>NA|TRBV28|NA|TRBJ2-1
TGTGCCAGCAGCCCTGGGAGAGGGGAGCAGTTCTTC
CASSPGRGEQFF
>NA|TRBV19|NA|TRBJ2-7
TGTGCCAGTAGTGCGGGGGCGGCGTACGAGCAGTACTTC
CASSAGAAYEQYF
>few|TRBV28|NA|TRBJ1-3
TGTGCCAGCAGAGAGAAAAACACCATATATTTT
CASREKNTIYF
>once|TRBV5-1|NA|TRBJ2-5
TGCGCCAGCAGCTTGGCCGGTGCGGGGCGGAGCACCCAGTACTTC
CASSLAGAGRSTQYF
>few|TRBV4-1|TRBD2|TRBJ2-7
TGCGCCAGCAGCCAAGGTGATGGGAGGGGCTCCTACGAGCAGTACTTC
CASSQGDGRGSYEQYF
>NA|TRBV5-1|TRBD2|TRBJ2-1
TGCGCCAGCAGCTACTCCGGGACTAGCGGGACCAATGAGCAGTTCTTC
CASSYSGTSGTNEQFF
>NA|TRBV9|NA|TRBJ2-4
TGTGCCAGCAGCGCGCGACCCCGGGAAAAAAACATTCAGTACTTC
CASSARPREKNIQYF
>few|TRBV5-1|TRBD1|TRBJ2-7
TGCGCCAGCAGCGAGACGGGACAGCCTTTTTACGAGCAGTACTTC
CASSETGQPFYEQYF
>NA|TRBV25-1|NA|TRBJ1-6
TGTGCCAGCAGTCTATCAGGGGTCGATTCACCCCTCCACTTT
CASSLSGVDSPLHF
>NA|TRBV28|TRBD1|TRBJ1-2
TGTGCCAGCAGTTTTGGTTTAGGGGGCGGCTATGGCTACACCTTC
CASSFGLGGGYGYTF
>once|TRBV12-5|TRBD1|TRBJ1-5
TGTGCTAGTGGTGATCCCACCAGGGGGCGCGGTCAGCCCCAGCATTTT
CASGDPTRGRGQPQHF
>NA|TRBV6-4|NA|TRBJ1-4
TGTGCCAGCAGTGACTCCTGGAGGGGCGCATTTAATGAAAAACTGTTTTTT
CASSDSWRGAFNEKLFF
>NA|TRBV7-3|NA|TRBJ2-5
TGTGCCAGCAGCTCAACCGGAGAGACCCAGTACTTC
CASSSTGETQYF
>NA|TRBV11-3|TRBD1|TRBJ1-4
TGTGCCAGCAGCAAACGACAGGGGGATATGACTAATGAAAAACTGTTTTTT
CASSKRQGDMTNEKLFF
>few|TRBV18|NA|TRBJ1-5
TGTGCCAGCTCACCGGAGGGGAACAATCAGCCCCAGCATTTT
CASSPEGNNQPQHF
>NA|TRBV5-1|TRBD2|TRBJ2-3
TGCGCCAGCAGCTGGACTAGCGGGAGTCAAGATACGCAGTATTTT
CASSWTSGSQDTQYF
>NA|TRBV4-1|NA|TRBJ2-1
TGCGCCAGCAGCTCCACCCGGCGGATCAATGAGCAGTTCTTC
CASSSTRRINEQFF
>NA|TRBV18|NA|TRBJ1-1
TGTGCCAGCTCACCAGAGGGAGGCGGGCTAGGAGCTTTCTTT
CASSPEGGGLGAFF
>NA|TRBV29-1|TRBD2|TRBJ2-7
TGCAGCGTCCTCAAGTTGGGACTAGCGGAACCTCCCCGGTACGAGCAGTACTTC
CSVLKLGLAEPPRYEQYF
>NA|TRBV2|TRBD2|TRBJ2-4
TGTGCCAGCAGCTGGGGGAGGGCGTACTTC
CASSWGRAYF
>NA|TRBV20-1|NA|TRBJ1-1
TGCAGTGCTCGGGGCACTGAAGCTTTCTTT
CSARGTEAFF
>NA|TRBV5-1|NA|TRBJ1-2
TGCGCCAGCAGCTTGGCCCTAGAGGGGGAAGGCTACACCTTC
CASSLALEGEGYTF
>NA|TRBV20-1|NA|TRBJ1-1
TGCAGTGCTCTAGGGGATGAAGCTTTCTTT
CSALGDEAFF
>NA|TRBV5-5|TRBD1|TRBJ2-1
TGTGCCAGCAGCTTGTGGGGACAGATCGACAATGAGCAGTTCTTC
CASSLWGQIDNEQFF
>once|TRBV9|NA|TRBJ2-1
TGTGCCAGCAGCACTAGGACAGATCCATACAATGAGCAGTTCTTC
CASSTRTDPYNEQFF
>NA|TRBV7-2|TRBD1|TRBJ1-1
TGTGCCAGCAGCCTTGACAGGGCTGACACTGAAGCTTTCTTT
CASSLDRADTEAFF
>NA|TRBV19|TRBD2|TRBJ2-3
TGTGCCAGTTTAGCGGGTGGGCCCTCAGATACGCAGTATTTT
CASLAGGPSDTQYF
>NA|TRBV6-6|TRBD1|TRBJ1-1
TGTGCCAGCAGACAACAGGGGGCAATGGCTACTGAAGCTTTCTTT
CASRQQGAMATEAFF
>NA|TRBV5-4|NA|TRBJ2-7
TGTGCCAGCAGCTTGGAAATCCAGGCCGGGGGCGAGCAGTACTTC
CASSLEIQAGGEQYF
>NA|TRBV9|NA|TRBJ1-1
TGTGCCAGCAGCGCCGCCGTAACGGGAGGGCGCACTGAAGCTTTCTTT
CASSAAVTGGRTEAFF
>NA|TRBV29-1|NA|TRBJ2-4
TGCAGCGTTGCGCCGGGGAAGACTCAGTACTTC
CSVAPGKTQYF
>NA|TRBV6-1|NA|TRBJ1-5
TGTGCCAGCAGAGCGCTGGCTCAGCCCCAGCATTTT
CASRALAQPQHF
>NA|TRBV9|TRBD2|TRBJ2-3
TGTGCCAGCAGCGTAGGAGCGGGGGGCACAGATACGCAGTATTTT
CASSVGAGGTDTQYF